Below, one T cell receptor (beta chain) is given with its context. Its antigen is undetermined. The data derive from a study of cytomegalovirus exposure and HLA in healthy donors. CDR3 size: 14 residues. Trimming took off 1 base at V and 4 bases at J, with 8 bases between the two ends. CDR1 and CDR2 (germline): SGHTA, FQGNSA. The study ran its PCR with 60 Vbeta and 13 Jbeta primers. TCRdb keeps only in-frame clones here, not all; method: immunoSEQ multiplex PCR. Among around 150,000 clones listed, around 67% were seen once. Overall study results and limits: There were 150 to 200 TCR beta chains listed as cytomegalovirus-associated. Analysis was carried out at a later point, and it linked a missense DCLRE1C variant to TCR beta V- and J-gene trimming. In a later analysis, HLA-associated beta chains showed higher expansion and lower generation probabilities than comparable chains. A later analysis found TCR association rates differed by HLA locus, highest for DRB1 and lowest for HLA-C.

The TCR originated in a woman aged 18-29 years in good health and CMV-seropositive. The source material was PBMCs. The chain combines TRBV7-2 with TRBJ1-5; D is uncertain. CDR3 residues: CASSLVPGNQPQHF. Written as DNA, the CDR3 is TGTGCCAGCAGCTTAGTCCCCGGGAATCAGCCCCAGCATTTT.